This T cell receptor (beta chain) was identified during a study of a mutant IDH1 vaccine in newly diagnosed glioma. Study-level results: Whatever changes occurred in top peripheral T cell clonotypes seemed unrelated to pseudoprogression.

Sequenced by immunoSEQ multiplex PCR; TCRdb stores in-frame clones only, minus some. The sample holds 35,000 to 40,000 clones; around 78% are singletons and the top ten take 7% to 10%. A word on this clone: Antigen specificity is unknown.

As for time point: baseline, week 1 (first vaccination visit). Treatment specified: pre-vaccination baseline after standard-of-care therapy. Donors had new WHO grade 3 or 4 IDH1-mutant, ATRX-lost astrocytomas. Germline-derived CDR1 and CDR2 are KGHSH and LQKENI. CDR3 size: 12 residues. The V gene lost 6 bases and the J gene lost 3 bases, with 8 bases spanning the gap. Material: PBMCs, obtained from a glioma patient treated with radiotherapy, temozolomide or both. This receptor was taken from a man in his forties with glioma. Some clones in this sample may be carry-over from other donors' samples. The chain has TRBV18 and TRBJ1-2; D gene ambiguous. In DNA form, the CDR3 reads TGTGCCAGCTCCCTGGGAGACTATGGCTACACCTTC. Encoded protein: CASSLGDYGYTF. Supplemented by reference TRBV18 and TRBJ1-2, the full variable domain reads NAGVMQNPRHLVRRRGQEARLRCSPMKGHSHVYWYRQLPEEGLKFMVYLQKENIIDESGMPKERFSAEFPKEGPSILRIQQVVRGDSAAYFCASSLGDYGYTFGSGTRLTVV.